Presented here are 25 T cell receptor beta chains from one specimen sequenced in a study of cytomegalovirus exposure and HLA in healthy donors. PCR primers comprised 60 Vbeta and 13 Jbeta primers. Clones were read by immunoSEQ multiplex PCR, and TCRdb kept only the in-frame ones, dropping some. The sample has some 150,000 clones, roughly 80% seen once; the top ten hold roughly 2.9%. Input material: PBMCs. The source of these receptors is a woman in her thirties in good health and CMV-seronegative.

This clone has just a few counts. The V gene is TRBV7-9, the J gene TRBJ2-3; D unclear. This CDR3 has 15 residues. V was cut by 3 bases and J by 6 bases, with 16 bases left in between. Germline CDR1 and CDR2: SEHNR and FQNEAQ (reference sequence). For the CDR3, the DNA is TGTGCCAGCAGCTTGACTCCACCCCTCTCGGATACGCAGTATTTT. Its translation is CASSLTPPLSDTQYF.

The chain carries TRBV7-7 and TRBJ2-4; D gene unclear. The CDR3 runs 15 residues. Germline CDR1 SSHAT, CDR2 FNYEAQ (reference sequence). V was shortened by 11 bases and J by 0 bases, with 17 bases between the two germline ends. CDR3 sequence: CARLNLQLAKNIQYF. Here the CDR3 DNA reads TGTGCCCGACTCAATCTACAATTAGCCAAAAACATTCAGTACTTC. The variable domain in full, with the rest retrieved from reference TRBV7-7 and TRBJ2-4, is GAGVSQSPRYKVTKRGQDVTLRCDPISSHATLYWYQQALGQGPEFLTYFNYEAQPDKSGLPSDRFSAERPEGSISTLTIQRTEQRDSAMYRCARLNLQLAKNIQYFGAGTRLSVL.

This clone occurred once. This CDR3 reads CASSRDYEQYF. CDR3 nucleotides: TGTGCCAGCTCGCGGGATTACGAGCAGTACTTC. The V gene is TRBV18, the J gene TRBJ2-7, with D perhaps TRBD2 (6 bases). This CDR3 has 11 amino acids. Germline CDR1 and CDR2: KGHSH and LQKENI. V was trimmed by 6 bases and J by 4 bases, leaving 7 bases between them.

This clone occurred a few times. This sequence joins TRBV18 and TRBJ1-1; tentatively, D is TRBD1 (5 bases). Trimming left V 3 bases short and J 1 base short, with 12 bases between. The CDR3 runs to 15 residues. Germline V gives CDR1 KGHSH, CDR2 LQKENI. The CDR3 sequence: CASSPEGLQNTEAFF. CDR3 nucleotide sequence: TGTGCCAGCTCACCCGAGGGACTGCAGAACACTGAAGCTTTCTTT.

The chain employs TRBV11-3 and TRBJ2-2; 11 bases are a match to TRBD2. Per the germline V gene, CDR1 is SGHNT and CDR2 is YENEEA. The CDR3 runs 15 residues. Losses at the gene ends were 6 bases for V and 7 bases for J; bases not matched to a gene: 7. The CDR3: CASSPVAGGIGELFF. The CDR3, as DNA: TGTGCCAGCAGTCCCGTAGCGGGGGGGATCGGGGAGCTGTTTTTT.

CDR3 protein: CASTQQGADTQYF. CDR3 sequence (DNA): TGTGCCAGCACTCAACAGGGGGCAGATACGCAGTATTTT. The chain has TRBV6-5 and TRBJ2-3, with 8 bases that match TRBD1. The CDR3 covers 13 residues. Germline values: CDR1 MNHEY, CDR2 SVGAGI. Trimming took 7 bases from V and 4 from J; bases not matched to a gene: 4.

The rearrangement links TRBV5-1 to TRBJ2-2; D may be TRBD2 (5 bases). This CDR3 spans 13 amino acids. Germline V CDR1 and CDR2: SGHRS, YFSETQ. Trimming removed 4 bases at V and 7 bases at J, with 11 bases between. The CDR3, as DNA: TGCGCCAGCAGCAGCGGCTGGGGCGGGGAGCTGTTTTTT. This encodes CASSSGWGGELFF.

This chain uses TRBV7-7 with TRBJ2-1; possibly TRBD1 for D (6 bases). The germline V gene encodes CDR1 SSHAT and CDR2 FNYEAQ (reference sequence). The CDR3 sequence is 14 residues long. Between the trimmed V and J ends, which lost 1 base and 5 bases, there was a span of 9 bases. The CDR3 region is CASSLVRGHNEQFF. The CDR3 region has the DNA TGTGCCAGCAGCTTAGTCAGGGGCCACAATGAGCAGTTCTTC.

The chain couples TRBV28 to TRBJ2-2, with a weak D call TRBD1 (6 bases). The CDR3 has 15 residues. With 5 bases removed from V and 7 bases from J, the gap between germline ends came to 17 bases. Germline CDR1 MDHEN, CDR2 SYDVKM. The DNA for the CDR3 is TGTGCCAGCAGTACTAAAGGACAGATAATCGGGGAGCTGTTTTTT. This encodes CASSTKGQIIGELFF.

V usage is TRBV7-8 and J usage is TRBJ1-2; 10 nucleotides line up with TRBD1. The CDR3 contains 15 residues. The V gene's germline CDR1 is SGHVS and CDR2 FQNEAQ. J was trimmed by 9 bases and V by 6 bases; bases with no gene match: 13. CDR3 coding DNA: TGTGCCAGCAGACGAGAGAGGACAGGGGGGTTTAGCTACACCTTC. Translating it yields CASRRERTGGFSYTF. The full variable domain, with the rest looked up from reference TRBV7-8 and TRBJ1-2, is GAGVSQSPRYKVAKRGQDVALRCDPISGHVSLFWYQQALGQGPEFLTYFQNEAQLDKSGLPSDRFFAERPEGSVSTLKIQRTQQEDSAVYLCASRRERTGGFSYTFGSGTRLTVV.

The chain recombines TRBV6-6 with TRBJ2-5; the D gene is possibly TRBD2 (5 bases). The V end lost 5 bases, the J end lost 5 bases, and 9 bases lay between the germline ends. The CDR3 sequence is 12 residues long. Germline-derived CDR1 and CDR2 are MNHNY and SVGAGI (reference sequence). The CDR3 DNA reads TGTGCCAGCAGTCCCCGCGGGGAGACCCAGTACTTC. Its translation is CASSPRGETQYF.

V gene TRBV5-1 combines with J gene TRBJ2-2; the match to TRBD1 covers 8 bases. The CDR3 has 14 residues. CDR1 and CDR2 from the germline V gene are SGHRS and YFSETQ. With V trimmed by 6 bases and J by 7 bases, 8 bases remained unmatched. CDR3 sequence: CASTSSGGGGELFF. CDR3 sequence (DNA): TGCGCCAGCACCTCATCAGGGGGCGGCGGGGAGCTGTTTTTT.

This chain connects TRBV25-1 to TRBJ1-4, with D possibly being TRBD1 (5 bases). Between the trimmed V and J ends, which lost 6 bases and 3 bases, there was a span of 14 bases. The CDR3 is 15 amino acids. Germline V lookup: CDR1 MGHDK, CDR2 SYGVNS. Here the CDR3 reads CASSSLGDSNEKLFF. CDR3 bases: TGTGCCAGCAGCTCACTGGGGGACTCTAATGAAAAACTGTTTTTT.

The gene calls are TRBV7-2 and TRBJ2-7, with TRBD2 matching over 8 bases. CDR1 and CDR2 from the germline V gene are SGHTA and FQGNSA. Losses at the gene ends were 6 bases for V and 0 bases for J; bases not matched to a gene: 4. The CDR3 totals 14 residues. CDR3 amino acids: CASRLAASSYEQYF. The CDR3 bases are TGTGCCAGCAGACTAGCGGCATCCTCCTACGAGCAGTACTTC.

The chain uses TRBV6-5 and TRBJ2-2; possible D gene TRBD1, 6 bases. Per the germline V gene, CDR1 is MNHEY and CDR2 is SVGAGI. Trimming pared 0 bases from V and 1 base from J, leaving 6 bases between. This CDR3 is 15 amino acids long. The CDR3 region has the DNA TGTGCCAGCAGTTACTCGGGACAGAACACCGGGGAGCTGTTTTTT. This encodes CASSYSGQNTGELFF.

This clone has only a few counts. The gene calls are TRBV6-1 and TRBJ1-2, with D hard to call. Trimming left V 2 bases short and J 2 bases short, with 6 bases between. Germline V gene sequence: CDR1 MNHNS, CDR2 SASEGT. This CDR3 contains 13 residues. The CDR3 loop reads CASSEPGNYGYTF. The CDR3 DNA sequence: TGTGCCAGCAGTGAACCAGGAAACTATGGCTACACCTTC.

The chain has TRBV7-9 and TRBJ2-7; maybe TRBD2 (6 bases). The CDR3 has 13 residues. Germline CDR1 is SEHNR and CDR2 is FQNEAQ (reference sequence). V lost 5 bases and J 3 bases, leaving 11 bases between the germline ends. Here the CDR3 DNA reads TGTGCCAGCAGCGACGCCGGGAGCTACGAGCAGTACTTC. Its translation: CASSDAGSYEQYF. The full variable domain, with the rest looked up from reference TRBV7-9 and TRBJ2-7, is DTGVSQNPRHKITKRGQNVTFRCDPISEHNRLYWYRQTLGQGPEFLTYFQNEAQLEKSRLLSDRFSAERPKGSFSTLEIQRTEQGDSAMYLCASSDAGSYEQYFGPGTRLTVT.

The V gene is TRBV5-1, the J gene TRBJ2-5; D perhaps matches TRBD1 (6 bases). The DNA matches TRBJ2-7 better at its end, which makes the J call doubtful. CDR1 and CDR2 from the germline V gene are SGHRS and YFSETQ. CDR3 size: 15 residues. CDR3: CASTPGQVNPYEQYF. The CDR3 DNA reads as TGCGCCAGCACCCCGGGACAAGTAAACCCCTACGAGCAGTACTTC.

The V call is TRBV14, the J call TRBJ1-2; 7 nucleotides match TRBD1. CDR1 and CDR2 (germline): SGHDN, FVKESK. V shed 4 bases and J 4 bases; nucleotides not matched to a gene: 3. The CDR3 is 13 amino acids. CDR3 in DNA: TGTGCCAGCAGCCCGGGACAGATCTATGGCTACACCTTC. Its protein product is CASSPGQIYGYTF.

The rearrangement joins TRBV30 to TRBJ2-7; TRBD1 matches at 9 bases. V was clipped by 2 bases and J by 2 bases; unmatched bases: 4. The CDR3 extends over 14 amino acids. The germline V gene has CDR1 GTSNPN and CDR2 SVGIG (reference sequence). The CDR3 sequence is CAWSTGTGTYEQYF. CDR3 DNA sequence: TGTGCCTGGAGTACCGGGACAGGGACCTACGAGCAGTACTTC. Full variable domain (missing parts from reference TRBV30 and TRBJ2-7): SQTIHQWPATLVQPVGSPLSLECTVEGTSNPNLYWYRQAAGRGLQLLFYSVGIGQISSEVPQNLSASRPQDRQFILSSKKLLLSDSGFYLCAWSTGTGTYEQYFGPGTRLTVT.

This clone was seen a few times. The V and J genes are TRBV29-1 and TRBJ1-2, with 9 bases that match TRBD1. With V trimmed by 2 bases and J by 8 bases, 9 bases remained unmatched. Germline V CDR1 and CDR2: SQVTM, ANQGSEA. The length of the CDR3 is 14 residues. CDR3 in DNA: TGCAGCGTTGAAACATGGGACAGGGCGGGGGGCTACACCTTC. Translated, it gives CSVETWDRAGGYTF.

To note about this clone: Compared with germline, one end of the junction differs, possibly owing to a read error. The CDR3 is CSSSLAQQGWEREKLFF. CDR3 nucleotide sequence: TGTTCCAGCAGCCTCGCGCAACAGGGATGGGAACGTGAAAAACTGTTTTTT. The chain joins TRBV7-9 to TRBJ1-4; tentatively, D is TRBD1 (6 bases). The CDR3 is 17 amino acids. CDR1 SEHNR and CDR2 FQNEAQ come from the germline V gene (reference sequence).

This clone was seen more than once but under ten times. The gene calls are TRBV6-5 and TRBJ1-5, with 7 bases identical to TRBD1. Germline values: CDR1 MNHEY, CDR2 SVGAGI. CDR3 length: 14 residues. V shed 2 bases and J 6 bases; nucleotides not matched to a gene: 4. The CDR3 reads CASSYGTAGQPQHF. CDR3 DNA: TGTGCCAGCAGTTACGGGACAGCGGGTCAGCCCCAGCATTTT.

The genes are TRBV29-1 and TRBJ2-1, with 9 bases fitting TRBD2. CDR1 is SQVTM, CDR2 ANQGSEA, per germline. V was pared by 2 bases and J by 7 bases, with 3 bases of the junction left unmatched. The CDR3 loop spans 13 amino acids. Here the CDR3 reads CSVEWLAGNEQFF. The CDR3 region has the DNA TGCAGCGTTGAATGGCTAGCGGGGAATGAGCAGTTCTTC.

The rearrangement joins TRBV10-3 to TRBJ1-2; D may be TRBD1 (6 bases). V dropped 9 bases and J dropped 5 bases, with 16 bases sitting between them. Germline V gene sequence: CDR1 ENHRY, CDR2 SYGVKD. The CDR3 runs to 13 residues. The CDR3 reads CAILDSPPYGYTF. DNA of the CDR3: TGTGCCATATTGGACAGTCCCCCGTATGGCTACACCTTC.